The 21 T cell receptor beta chains given below trace back to one sample, sequenced in a study of blood T cell repertoires in COVID-19. Libraries were prepared by immunoSEQ multiplex PCR; TCRdb keeps only in-frame clonotypes and omits some of them. This table holds some 250,000 clones, roughly 88% found once. Source material: PBMCs or T cells enriched from blood (not recorded which). These receptors were collected from a woman in her 50s who had recovered from COVID-19.

The chain joins TRBV11-2 to TRBJ2-7; 10 bases align to TRBD2. V was clipped by 3 bases and J by 6 bases; unmatched bases: 8. Per the germline V gene, CDR1 is SGHAT and CDR2 is FQNNGV. This CDR3 is built from 15 residues. The CDR3 reads CASSFSSGRVAEQYF. For the CDR3, the DNA is TGTGCCAGCAGCTTTTCTAGCGGGAGAGTCGCCGAGCAGTACTTC.

This clone was picked up a small number of times. Here the CDR3 reads CASSIGQGREQYF. The CDR3, as DNA: TGTGCCAGTAGTATAGGGCAGGGTCGCGAGCAGTACTTC. V and J are TRBV19 and TRBJ2-7; maybe TRBD1 (5 bases). The CDR3 sequence is 13 residues long. V was shortened by 1 base and J by 6 bases, with 10 bases between the two germline ends. The V gene's germline CDR1 is LNHDA and CDR2 SQIVND (reference sequence). The full variable domain, completed using reference TRBV19 and TRBJ2-7, is DGGITQSPKYLFRKEGQNVTLSCEQNLNHDAMYWYRQDPGQGLRLIYYSQIVNDFQKGDIAEGYSVSREKKESFPLTVTSAQKNPTAFYLCASSIGQGREQYFGPGTRLTVT.

The CDR3 coding sequence is TGTGCCAGCAGCGCAATACAGGGGGGAGGCTACACCTTC. Its protein product is CASSAIQGGGYTF. This chain links TRBV7-9 with TRBJ1-2; 8 bases agree with TRBD1. Germline loops: CDR1 SEHNR, CDR2 FQNEAQ (reference sequence). The V gene end was trimmed by 5 bases and the J gene end by 8 bases; junction bases not matched to a gene: 7. This CDR3 region has 13 residues.

This sequence joins TRBV10-2 and TRBJ1-3, with D unresolved. Trimming removed 6 bases at V and 7 bases at J, with 13 bases between. The CDR3 is 13 amino acids. The V gene's germline CDR1 is WSHSY and CDR2 SAAADI. CDR3: CASRLDEGNTIYF. DNA for the CDR3: TGCGCCAGCAGGTTGGACGAGGGCAACACCATATATTTT.

Details on this clone: The germline gene is not matched at one end of the junction; a read error may be the cause. The chain combines TRBV6-5 with TRBJ2-7; 8 nucleotides agree with TRBD2. Germline V gene lookup returns CDR1 MNHEY and CDR2 SVGAGI. This CDR3 comprises 12 residues. Written as DNA, the CDR3 is TGTGCCAGCAGTTCTGGAACCGGGACTAGGTCGTTC. The encoded protein is CASSSGTGTRSF.

This clone was counted a few times. This chain connects TRBV2 to TRBJ1-6, with TRBD1 identical over 8 bases. CDR1 and CDR2 (germline): SNHLY, FYNNEI. The CDR3 consists of 16 residues. Trimming cost V 2 bases and J 10 bases; bases outside gene matches: 10. The CDR3 region is CASSERVQGVGSPLHF. The CDR3 DNA sequence: TGTGCCAGCAGTGAAAGGGTACAGGGGGTAGGATCACCCCTCCACTTT.

V gene TRBV5-1 combines with J gene TRBJ2-1, with 11 bases fitting TRBD2. The CDR3 totals 16 residues. Germline assignment: CDR1 SGHRS and CDR2 YFSETQ. Unmatched junction bases numbered 8, after V lost 2 bases and J lost 7 bases. The CDR3 DNA reads TGCGCCAGCAGCTTCTTAGCGGGAGGGCCGGAGAATGAGCAGTTCTTC. The encoded protein is CASSFLAGGPENEQFF.

This clone is a singleton in its sample. The chain couples TRBV21-1 to TRBJ2-2; the table's D call of TRBD2 was not tested on the DNA. TRBV21-1 constitutes a pseudogene. This CDR3 contains 18 residues. CDR3 loop: CASSKVGIAGANTGELFF. The CDR3 DNA is TGTGCCAGCAGCAAAGTAGGGATAGCGGGAGCGAACACCGGGGAGCTGTTTTTT.

This clone showed up just once. The chain joins TRBV10-1 to TRBJ2-6, with a weak D call TRBD2 (5 bases). This CDR3 region has 13 residues. V lost 6 bases and J lost 4, with 7 bases in between. In germline, CDR1 is WNHNN, CDR2 SYGVQD (reference sequence). CDR3 sequence (DNA): TGCGCCAGCAGCCCGGGAGGGGCCAACGTCCTGACTTTC. It codes for CASSPGGANVLTF.

The chain uses TRBV30 and TRBJ1-2; no clear D gene. The CDR3 contains 13 residues. Trimming removed 5 bases from V and 4 bases from J, with 14 bases in between. The germline V gene has CDR1 GTSNPN and CDR2 SVGIG (reference sequence). DNA for the CDR3: TGTGCCTGGCTTTCCACATCCTTCTATGGCTACACCTTC. Protein product: CAWLSTSFYGYTF.

The chain uses TRBV27 and TRBJ2-3, with 7 bases aligning to TRBD2. This CDR3 comprises 16 residues. Germline assignment: CDR1 MNHEY and CDR2 SMNVEV (reference sequence). V was pared by 6 bases and J by 5 bases, with 14 bases of the junction left unmatched. CDR3 sequence reads: CASSPPNGLGVDTQYF. Here the CDR3 DNA reads TGTGCCAGCAGCCCCCCCAATGGACTAGGCGTAGATACGCAGTATTTT.

The V gene is TRBV7-9, the J gene TRBJ1-5; TRBD1 might be the D (5 bases). The CDR3 runs to 16 residues. V was shortened by 0 bases and J by 2 bases, with 11 bases between the two germline ends. Per germline, CDR1 SEHNR and CDR2 FQNEAQ (reference sequence). For the CDR3, the DNA is TGTGCCAGCAGCTTAGCAGGGGCTGGTGGCAATCAGCCCCAGCATTTT. This codes for CASSLAGAGGNQPQHF.

This rearrangement joins TRBV18 to TRBJ2-3, with 8 nucleotides matching TRBD2. This CDR3 has 14 amino acids. CDR1 is KGHSH, CDR2 LQKENI, per germline. J was trimmed by 2 bases and V by 6 bases; bases with no gene match: 4. The CDR3 is CASSGGAPTDTQYF. CDR3 coding DNA: TGTGCCAGCTCCGGGGGGGCCCCCACAGATACGCAGTATTTT.

This chain joins TRBV6-5 and TRBJ2-5, with D maybe TRBD2 (5 bases). This CDR3 comprises 14 residues. The V gene's germline CDR1 is MNHEY and CDR2 SVGAGI. Trimming removed 5 bases at V and 4 bases at J, with 14 bases between. CDR3 sequence reads: CASSMRTAGETQYF. The CDR3 DNA follows: TGTGCCAGCAGTATGAGGACGGCGGGAGAGACCCAGTACTTC.

The genes are TRBV4-2 and TRBJ1-6, with D possibly being TRBD1 (6 bases). V lost 3 bases, J lost 7 bases, and 16 bases lay in between. The CDR3 sequence is 16 residues long. Germline V gives CDR1 LGHNA, CDR2 YNFKEQ. CDR3 loop: CASSQDPGQGNSPLHF. The CDR3 bases are TGTGCCAGCAGCCAGGACCCGGGACAAGGCAATTCACCCCTCCACTTT.

The chain recombines TRBV18 with TRBJ1-1; D is perhaps TRBD1 (6 bases). The germline V and J ends were trimmed by 3 bases and 5 bases, with 10 bases remaining between them. The CDR3 consists of 13 residues. The germline V gene has CDR1 KGHSH and CDR2 LQKENI. CDR3 protein: CASSPGRGTEAFF. CDR3 sequence (DNA): TGTGCCAGCTCACCGGGCAGGGGAACTGAAGCTTTCTTT.

A few counts support this clone. V is TRBV28 and J is TRBJ2-7, with a tentative D call TRBD2 (6 bases). Germline V CDR1 and CDR2: MDHEN, SYDVKM. Trimming removed 2 bases at V and 3 bases at J, with 11 bases between. The CDR3 has 14 amino acids. In DNA, the CDR3 is TGTGCCAGCAGTTTACGGGGGTGGAGCTACGAGCAGTACTTC. Translated, it gives CASSLRGWSYEQYF.

This clone was seen only once. The chain is built from TRBV5-4 and TRBJ1-1, with D tentatively TRBD1 (6 bases). V lost 2 bases to trimming and J lost 2 bases, with 10 bases between them. The CDR3 has 14 residues. The germline CDR1 and CDR2 sequences are SGHNT and YYREEE (reference sequence). The CDR3 region is CASSLRDTNTEAFF. The CDR3 nucleotides read TGTGCCAGCAGCTTACGGGACACTAACACTGAAGCTTTCTTT. Combining the CDR3 with reference TRBV5-4 and TRBJ1-1 gives the whole variable domain ETGVTQSPTHLIKTRGQQVTLRCSSQSGHNTVSWYQQALGQGPQFIFQYYREEENGRGNFPPRFSGLQFPNYSSELNVNALELDDSALYLCASSLRDTNTEAFFGQGTRLTVV.

This rearrangement joins TRBV10-1 to TRBJ2-3; 7 bases are shared with TRBD1. The germline CDR1 and CDR2 sequences are WNHNN and SYGVQD (reference sequence). The CDR3 contains 14 residues. The trim removed 7 bases at V and 0 bases at J, leaving 4 bases unmatched. For the CDR3, the DNA is TGCGCCAGCATGGAGACAGGGAGCACAGATACGCAGTATTTT. Translated, it gives CASMETGSTDTQYF.

This clone occurred a few times. The chain joins TRBV29-1 to TRBJ2-2; D perhaps matches TRBD1 (5 bases). Per the germline V gene, CDR1 is SQVTM and CDR2 is ANQGSEA. The V end lost 7 bases, the J end lost 6 bases, and 12 bases lay between the germline ends. The length of the CDR3 is 12 residues. CDR3 coding DNA: TGCAGCGCCAGGGATCGACCCGGGGAGCTGTTTTTT. Its protein is CSARDRPGELFF.

The chain combines TRBV5-4 with TRBJ2-2; maybe TRBD2 (5 bases). Per the germline V gene, CDR1 is SGHNT and CDR2 is YYREEE (reference sequence). V gave up 4 bases and J gave up 1 base, with 8 bases separating them. The CDR3 covers 14 residues. CDR3 in amino acids: CASSPRENTGELFF. CDR3 DNA: TGTGCCAGCAGCCCACGGGAGAACACCGGGGAGCTGTTTTTT.